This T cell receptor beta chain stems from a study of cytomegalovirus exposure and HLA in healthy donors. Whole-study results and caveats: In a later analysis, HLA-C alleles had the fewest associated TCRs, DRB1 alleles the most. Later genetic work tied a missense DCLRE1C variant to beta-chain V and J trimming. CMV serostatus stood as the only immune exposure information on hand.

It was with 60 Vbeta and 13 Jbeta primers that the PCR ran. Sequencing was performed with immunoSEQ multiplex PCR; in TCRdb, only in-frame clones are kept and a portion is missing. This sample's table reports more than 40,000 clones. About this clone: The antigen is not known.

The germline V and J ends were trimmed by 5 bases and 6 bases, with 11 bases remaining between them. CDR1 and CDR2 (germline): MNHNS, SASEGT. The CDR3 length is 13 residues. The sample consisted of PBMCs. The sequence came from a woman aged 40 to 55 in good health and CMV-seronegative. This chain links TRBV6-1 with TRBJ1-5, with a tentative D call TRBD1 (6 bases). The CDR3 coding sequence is TGTGCCAGCAGTACCAGGGGTCTTCAGCCCCAGCATTTT. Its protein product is CASSTRGLQPQHF.